This TCR beta chain emerged from a study of shared clonotypes between healthy human individuals. Data came from immunoSEQ multiplex PCR; TCRdb stores just in-frame clones and leaves some out. The sample has roughly 2,000,000 clones, around 93% seen once; the top ten hold around 1.7%. CD45RO-negative, CCR7-positively selected cells formed the naive CD8 fraction, excluding terminally differentiated effector memory CD45RA+ cells. The CDR3 contains 17 residues. Germline V gene sequence: CDR1 LGHNA, CDR2 YSLEER. The ends lost 0 bases at V and 3 bases at J; junction bases unmatched: 10. This clonotype originated in a man aged 18 to 29 in good health. Some clones in this sample may be carry-over from other donors' samples. Sequencing was performed on naive CD8+ T cells from PBMCs. V usage is TRBV4-3 and J usage is TRBJ2-7; 8 nucleotides agree with TRBD1. The CDR3 DNA follows: TGCGCCAGCAGCCAAGATTATCTTCCGGGACAGGTCTACGAGCAGTACTTC. It encodes CASSQDYLPGQVYEQYF.